This T cell receptor (beta chain) appears in the sequencing data of a study of spatial heterogeneity in lung cancer. As for the study in general: Averaged across combinations, each unique TCR and UMI pairing appeared more than ten times in raw reads, which were uncorrected.

This clonotype occurred a few times. As yet, its antigen is unknown. Study outcomes and limitations: Follow-up blood showed ubiquitous expanded tumor TCRs less than blood at resection did.

Each molecule of TCR cDNA was tagged with one unique molecular identifier. TCRdb recomputed calls from the 5' RACE reads with MiXCR, one row per CDR3 protein. The table records around 110,000 distinct CDR3 sequences, roughly an eighth of them present only once. As for time point: blood at routine non-recurrence follow-up after resection. Tumor, nontumor lung or frozen PBMC supplied whole RNA that was sequenced unsorted. This receptor was identified in a male donor with early-stage non-small cell lung cancer. The specimen was PBMCs, collected at follow-up.

CDR3 DNA sequence: TGTGCCAGCAGCCCGCCCTGGCCGGGGGGCCTTAGCTCCTACAATGAGCAGTTCTTC. It yields the protein CASSPPWPGGLSSYNEQFF. The V gene is TRBV9, the J gene TRBJ2-1; a weak D match, TRBD2 (7 bases). Germline loops: CDR1 SGDLS, CDR2 YYNGEE. Trimming took 4 bases from V and 0 from J, leaving 23 bases between them. The CDR3 loop spans 19 amino acids.